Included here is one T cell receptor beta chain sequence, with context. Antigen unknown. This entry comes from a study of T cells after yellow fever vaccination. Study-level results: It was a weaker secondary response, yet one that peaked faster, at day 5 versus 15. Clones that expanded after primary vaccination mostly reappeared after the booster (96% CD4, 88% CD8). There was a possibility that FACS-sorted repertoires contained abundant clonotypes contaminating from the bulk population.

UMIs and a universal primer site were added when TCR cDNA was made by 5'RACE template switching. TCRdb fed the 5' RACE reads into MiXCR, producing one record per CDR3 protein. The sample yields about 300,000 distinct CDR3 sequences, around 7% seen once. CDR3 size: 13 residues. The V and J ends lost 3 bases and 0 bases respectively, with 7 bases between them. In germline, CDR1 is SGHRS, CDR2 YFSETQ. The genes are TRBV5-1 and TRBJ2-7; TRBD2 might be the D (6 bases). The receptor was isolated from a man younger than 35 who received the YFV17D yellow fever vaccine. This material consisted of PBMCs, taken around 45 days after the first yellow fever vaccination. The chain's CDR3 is CASSWGDSYEQYF. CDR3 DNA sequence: TGCGCCAGCAGCTGGGGGGACTCCTACGAGCAGTACTTC.